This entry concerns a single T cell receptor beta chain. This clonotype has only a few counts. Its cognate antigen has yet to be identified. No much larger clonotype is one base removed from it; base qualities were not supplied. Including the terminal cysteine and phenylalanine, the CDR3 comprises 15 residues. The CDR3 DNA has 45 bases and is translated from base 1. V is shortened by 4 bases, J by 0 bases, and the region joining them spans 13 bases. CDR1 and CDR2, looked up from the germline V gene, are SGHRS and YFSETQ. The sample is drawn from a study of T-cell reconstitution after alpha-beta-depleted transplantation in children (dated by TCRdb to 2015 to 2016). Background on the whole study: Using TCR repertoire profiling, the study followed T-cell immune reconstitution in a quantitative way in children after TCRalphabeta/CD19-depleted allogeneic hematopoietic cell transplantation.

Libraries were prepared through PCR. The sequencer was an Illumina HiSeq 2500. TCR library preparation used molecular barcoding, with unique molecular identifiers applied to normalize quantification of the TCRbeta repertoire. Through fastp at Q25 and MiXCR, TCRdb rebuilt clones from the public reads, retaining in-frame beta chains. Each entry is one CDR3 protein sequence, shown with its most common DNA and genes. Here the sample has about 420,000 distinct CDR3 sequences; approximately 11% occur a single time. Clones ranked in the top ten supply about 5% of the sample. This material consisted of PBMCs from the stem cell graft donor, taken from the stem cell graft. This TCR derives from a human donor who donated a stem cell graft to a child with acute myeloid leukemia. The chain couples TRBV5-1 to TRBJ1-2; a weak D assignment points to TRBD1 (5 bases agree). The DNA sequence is TGCGCCAGCAGCATGCAGGGAGAAGCTAACTATGGCTACACCTTC. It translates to CASSMQGEANYGYTF.